The clone carrying this T cell receptor (beta chain) was seen a few times. Its antigen is unidentified. The entry originates in a study of shared clonotypes between healthy human individuals. Findings and caveats of the study: Clonotype sharing among donors was expected to depend on sequencing depth.

Sequencing was performed with immunoSEQ multiplex PCR; in TCRdb, only in-frame clones are kept and a portion is missing. The top ten clones hold approximately 12% of a sample with roughly 500,000 clones, about 84% of them seen once. The healthy adult donors were HIV-negative and reported no recent acute infections or vaccinations. The sequenced sample consisted of PBMCs. This receptor was identified in a woman between 40 and 50 years old in good health. Some clones in this sample may be carry-over from other donors' samples.

CDR3 coding DNA: TGCGCCAGCAGCTTGCAGCTAGCGGGAGTCGCAGATACGCAGTATTTT. Protein sequence: CASSLQLAGVADTQYF. The V call is TRBV5-1, the J call TRBJ2-3; 10 bases map to TRBD2. The germline V gene has CDR1 SGHRS and CDR2 YFSETQ. V gave up 1 base and J gave up 4 bases; unmatched junction bases: 6. The CDR3 has 16 amino acids.